This TCR beta chain is drawn from a study of glioma-infiltrating T cells. This clonotype was counted only a few times. Its antigen is as yet unknown. Germline assignment: CDR1 LNHDA and CDR2 SQIVND (reference sequence). The CDR3 sequence is 12 residues long. Trimming took off 7 bases at V and 6 bases at J, with 12 bases between the two ends. The study's findings and limits: Tissue-blood divergence was below expectation in non-neoplastic patients, above in gliomas. Only very few CDR3 sequences appeared in both tissue and blood.

The iRepertoire nested amplicon-rescue multiplex PCR amplified TCR alpha and beta CDR3s from RNA. For one-step reverse transcription and amplification, 100-400 ng of tissue mRNA or PBMC total RNA was used. TCRdb passed the multiplex PCR reads through MiXCR, listing each CDR3 protein once. This table holds more than 110,000 distinct CDR3 sequences, 39% found once. Sequencing was carried out using glioma tissue, nonneoplastic brain tissue, or PBMCs (not recorded which). The chain couples TRBV19 to TRBJ1-2; D is ambiguous. The clonotype comes from a human donor with low-grade glioma or glioblastoma, undergoing nonglioma brain surgery, or in good health (not recorded which). This CDR3 is CASTGEVHGYTF. DNA for the CDR3: TGTGCCAGTACCGGGGAGGTCCATGGCTACACCTTC.